Listed here are 8 T cell receptor beta chains from one sample, sequenced in a study of PD-L1 blockade in urothelial cancer. This table comes from immunoSEQ multiplex PCR, and its TCRdb copy is limited to in-frame clones, with some not included. Among tens of thousands of clones, under 85% were seen once, and the ten largest hold approximately 2%. Time point defined: peripheral blood 6 weeks after treatment start. This sample comprised PBMCs, obtained around atezolizumab (anti-PD-L1) treatment. The origin of the receptors is a man aged 50 to 60 with urothelial cancer.

In this sample, this clone turned up a few times. The chain carries TRBV2 and TRBJ2-1, with a possible D match to TRBD1 (6 bases). V lost 4 bases to trimming and J lost 9 bases, with 16 bases between them. Germline V gene data show CDR1 as SNHLY and CDR2 as FYNNEI. The CDR3 extends over 14 amino acids. CDR3 in DNA: TGTGCCAGCAGTGCCCCCTTACAGGGAACTGAGCAGTTCTTC. This codes for CASSAPLQGTEQFF.

The chain uses TRBV27 and TRBJ1-2; TRBD1 aligns across 8 bases. This CDR3 region has 16 residues. Germline-derived CDR1 and CDR2 are MNHEY and SMNVEV (reference sequence). Trimming removed 10 bases from V and 5 bases from J; junction bases left unmatched: 18. Here the CDR3 reads CAIKPGQGGPSYGYTF. CDR3 DNA sequence: TGTGCCATCAAACCAGGACAGGGTGGCCCCTCATATGGCTACACCTTC.

The chain recombines TRBV6-1 with TRBJ1-2, with unresolved D. The CDR3 runs to 17 residues. The V gene's germline CDR1 is MNHNS and CDR2 SASEGT. V shed 4 bases and J shed 2 bases, with 20 bases lying between them. CDR3: CASSADPPGLSNYGYTF. CDR3 bases: TGTGCCAGCAGTGCCGACCCTCCCGGACTTTCGAACTATGGCTACACCTTC.

The chain carries TRBV27 and TRBJ1-4, with TRBD1 identical over 7 bases. Germline assignment: CDR1 MNHEY and CDR2 SMNVEV (reference sequence). CDR3 length equals 16 residues. V was pared by 2 bases and J by 3 bases, with 6 bases of the junction left unmatched. The CDR3 region is CASSLRQGGANEKLFF. DNA for the CDR3: TGTGCCAGCAGTTTAAGACAGGGTGGGGCTAATGAAAAACTGTTTTTT.

The V gene is TRBV7-8, the J gene TRBJ1-2, with D perhaps matching TRBD1 (5 bases). Trimming cost V 2 bases and J 5 bases, with 18 bases left between them. This CDR3 is 16 amino acids long. Germline values: CDR1 SGHVS, CDR2 FQNEAQ. CDR3 sequence: CASSLTKGTGFYGYTF. The CDR3 nucleotides are TGTGCCAGCAGCTTAACGAAGGGTACAGGATTTTATGGCTACACCTTC.

Only one count was recorded for this clone. V is TRBV11-3 and J is TRBJ2-1, with 8 positions matching TRBD1. J gave up 2 bases and V 3 bases, and 3 bases lay outside the gene matches. The germline V gene has CDR1 SGHNT and CDR2 YENEEA. This CDR3 has 15 residues. CDR3 amino acids: CASSLAGGAYNEQFF. The CDR3 nucleotides are TGTGCCAGCAGCTTGGCAGGGGGCGCCTACAATGAGCAGTTCTTC.

The chain carries TRBV14 and TRBJ2-7, with 11 nucleotides matching TRBD2. V shed 1 base and J 2 bases; nucleotides not matched to a gene: 13. The CDR3 length is 19 residues. Looked up from germline, CDR1 is SGHDN and CDR2 is FVKESK. CDR3: CASSQAPPYGLAGTYEQYF. CDR3 sequence (DNA): TGTGCCAGCAGCCAAGCCCCCCCCTACGGACTAGCGGGCACCTACGAGCAGTACTTC.

This clone was recorded once. The chain carries TRBV6-1 and TRBJ2-7, with TRBD1 matching 10 bases. Germline assignment: CDR1 MNHNS and CDR2 SASEGT. J lost 4 bases, V lost 7 bases, and 7 bases had no gene match. The CDR3 contains 14 residues. CDR3 bases: TGTGCCAGCATTACCCGGGACAGGGGTTACGAGCAGTACTTC. This gives the protein CASITRDRGYEQYF.